This is a list of T cell receptor beta chains from one sample in a study of T cells in localized non-small cell lung cancer. Assay used: immunoSEQ multiplex PCR; TCRdb lists only in-frame clones, some missing. The profile covers fewer than 40,000 clones, with 85% to 90% appearing a single time and 4% to 5% taken by the ten largest. This specimen was peripheral blood, taken before any cancer treatment. These receptors originate from a male donor aged 60 or over with stage III lung adenocarcinoma. The CDR3 runs from the conserved cysteine through the conserved F or W. D genes are given only for firm matches. The size of a clone is reported for some rows only, either as once, few or many, or as a class for expanded clones.

clone_size: NA
v_call: TRBV19
j_call: TRBJ1-3
d_call: NA
cdr3_aa: CASSRVTAGNTIYF
cdr3_nt: TGTGCCAGTTCAAGGGTTACTGCTGGAAACACCATATATTTT

clone_size: NA
v_call: TRBV28
j_call: TRBJ1-1
d_call: NA
cdr3_aa: CASSLRKMNTEAFF
cdr3_nt: TGTGCCAGCAGTTTGCGGAAGATGAACACTGAAGCTTTCTTT

clone_size: NA
v_call: TRBV6-5
j_call: TRBJ1-4
d_call: NA
cdr3_aa: CASSSGFMANEKLFF
cdr3_nt: TGTGCCAGCAGTTCTGGGTTTATGGCTAATGAAAAACTGTTTTTT

clone_size: once
v_call: TRBV5-6
j_call: TRBJ1-1
d_call: NA
cdr3_aa: CASSLGDSPRSSEAFF
cdr3_nt: TGTGCCAGCAGCTTGGGTGACAGTCCACGTAGTAGTGAAGCTTTCTTT

clone_size: NA
v_call: TRBV18
j_call: TRBJ1-4
d_call: NA
cdr3_aa: CASSPRGNTNEKLFF
cdr3_nt: TGTGCCAGCTCACCACGAGGGAACACTAATGAAAAACTGTTTTTT

clone_size: NA
v_call: TRBV6-1
j_call: TRBJ2-3
d_call: TRBD2
cdr3_aa: CASRGLALTDTQYF
cdr3_nt: TGTGCCAGCAGAGGACTAGCGCTTACAGATACGCAGTATTTT

clone_size: NA
v_call: TRBV21-1
j_call: TRBJ2-3
d_call: NA
cdr3_aa: CASSTLARKGGFGDTQYF
cdr3_nt: TGTGCCAGCAGCACCCTTGCTCGTAAGGGTGGGTTTGGTGATACGCAGTATTTT

clone_size: NA
v_call: TRBV5-1
j_call: TRBJ1-1
d_call: TRBD1
cdr3_aa: CASSPGQVAKGPMNTEAFF
cdr3_nt: TGCGCCAGCAGCCCGGGACAGGTAGCAAAGGGCCCCATGAACACTGAAGCTTTCTTT

clone_size: NA
v_call: TRBV11-3
j_call: TRBJ1-1
d_call: NA
cdr3_aa: CASSTGLNTEAFF
cdr3_nt: TGTGCCAGCAGTACCGGATTGAACACTGAAGCTTTCTTT

clone_size: NA
v_call: TRBV6-1
j_call: TRBJ1-1
d_call: TRBD1
cdr3_aa: CASGDYRGNTEAFF
cdr3_nt: TGTGCCAGCGGGGATTACAGGGGGAACACTGAAGCTTTCTTT

clone_size: NA
v_call: TRBV5-5
j_call: TRBJ1-5
d_call: NA
cdr3_aa: CASSLDGQGRPQHF
cdr3_nt: TGTGCCAGCAGCTTGGACGGACAAGGGAGGCCCCAGCATTTT

clone_size: NA
v_call: TRBV11-2
j_call: TRBJ2-3
d_call: TRBD2
cdr3_aa: CASSLEGGGVRWSTDTQYF
cdr3_nt: TGTGCCAGCAGCTTAGAGGGCGGGGGGGTCCGATGGAGCACAGATACGCAGTATTTT

clone_size: once
v_call: TRBV4-1
j_call: TRBJ2-7
d_call: NA
cdr3_aa: CASSQDRGTTGEQYF
cdr3_nt: TGCGCCAGCAGCCAAGATAGGGGGACGACTGGCGAGCAGTACTTC

clone_size: once
v_call: TRBV6-1
j_call: TRBJ2-2
d_call: NA
cdr3_aa: CASRGGGANTGELFF
cdr3_nt: TGTGCCAGCAGGGGAGGGGGGGCGAACACCGGGGAGCTGTTTTTT

clone_size: NA
v_call: TRBV30
j_call: TRBJ1-2
d_call: NA
cdr3_aa: CACGTYGYTF
cdr3_nt: TGTGCCTGCGGGACCTATGGCTACACCTTC

clone_size: once
v_call: TRBV10-3
j_call: TRBJ1-5
d_call: TRBD1
cdr3_aa: CAIRMGQDSNQPQHF
cdr3_nt: TGTGCCATCAGAATGGGACAGGATAGCAATCAGCCCCAGCATTTT

clone_size: NA
v_call: TRBV5-1
j_call: TRBJ2-7
d_call: NA
cdr3_aa: CASSPTDWRYEQYF
cdr3_nt: TGCGCCAGCAGCCCAACCGACTGGAGATACGAGCAGTACTTC

clone_size: NA
v_call: TRBV5-4
j_call: TRBJ1-3
d_call: NA
cdr3_aa: CASSLAQGQAGNTIYF
cdr3_nt: TGTGCCAGCAGCCTTGCCCAAGGACAAGCTGGAAACACCATATATTTT

clone_size: NA
v_call: TRBV5-1
j_call: TRBJ2-1
d_call: NA
cdr3_aa: CASSLLGSTYNEQFF
cdr3_nt: TGCGCCAGCAGCTTGTTGGGGTCCACCTACAATGAGCAGTTCTTC

clone_size: NA
v_call: TRBV7-9
j_call: TRBJ1-2
d_call: NA
cdr3_aa: CASSTTLTVSYTF
cdr3_nt: TGTGCCAGCAGCACAACTCTAACAGTGAGCTACACCTTC

clone_size: NA
v_call: TRBV30
j_call: TRBJ1-2
d_call: TRBD1
cdr3_aa: CAWRQTGGGYGYTF
cdr3_nt: TGTGCCTGGAGACAAACAGGGGGTGGCTATGGCTACACCTTC

clone_size: NA
v_call: TRBV6-6
j_call: TRBJ2-7
d_call: NA
cdr3_aa: CASSYGGPYEQYF
cdr3_nt: TGTGCCAGCAGTTACGGAGGACCGTACGAGCAGTACTTC

clone_size: NA
v_call: TRBV7-6
j_call: TRBJ1-3
d_call: NA
cdr3_aa: CASSLGPLNAGNTIYF
cdr3_nt: TGTGCCAGCAGCTTGGGACCACTTAACGCTGGAAACACCATATATTTT

clone_size: few
v_call: TRBV7-6
j_call: TRBJ2-2
d_call: TRBD1
cdr3_aa: CASSYGTGVTGELFF
cdr3_nt: TGTGCCAGCAGCTACGGGACAGGGGTTACCGGGGAGCTGTTTTTT

clone_size: NA
v_call: TRBV18
j_call: TRBJ2-2
d_call: NA
cdr3_aa: CASSPRLDYNTGELFF
cdr3_nt: TGTGCCAGCTCACCACGGCTGGACTATAACACCGGGGAGCTGTTTTTT

clone_size: NA
v_call: TRBV5-1
j_call: TRBJ2-1
d_call: NA
cdr3_aa: CASSLRNEQFF
cdr3_nt: TGCGCCAGCAGCTTGCGCAATGAGCAGTTCTTC

clone_size: NA
v_call: TRBV5-4
j_call: TRBJ2-2
d_call: TRBD1
cdr3_aa: CASSYGQENTGELFF
cdr3_nt: TGTGCCAGCAGCTATGGACAGGAGAACACCGGGGAGCTGTTTTTT

clone_size: NA
v_call: TRBV10-1
j_call: TRBJ2-6
d_call: NA
cdr3_aa: CASSGHGSGANVLTF
cdr3_nt: TGCGCCAGCAGTGGGCACGGCTCTGGGGCCAACGTCCTGACTTTC

clone_size: NA
v_call: TRBV2
j_call: TRBJ1-6
d_call: TRBD1
cdr3_aa: CASTRGQGRSPLHF
cdr3_nt: TGTGCCAGCACCAGGGGACAGGGGCGGTCACCCCTCCACTTT

clone_size: NA
v_call: TRBV5-1
j_call: TRBJ1-4
d_call: NA
cdr3_aa: CASKGGISSEKLFF
cdr3_nt: TGCGCCAGCAAAGGGGGGATCTCCAGTGAAAAACTGTTTTTT

clone_size: NA
v_call: TRBV6-6
j_call: TRBJ2-5
d_call: TRBD1
cdr3_aa: CASSYRTGSVEEAQYF
cdr3_nt: TGTGCCAGCAGTTACCGGACAGGGTCGGTTGAAGAGGCCCAGTACTTC

clone_size: NA
v_call: TRBV18
j_call: TRBJ2-7
d_call: TRBD1
cdr3_aa: CASSGGQGAYEQYF
cdr3_nt: TGTGCCAGCTCAGGCGGACAGGGAGCCTACGAGCAGTACTTC

clone_size: NA
v_call: TRBV5-5
j_call: TRBJ2-1
d_call: TRBD2
cdr3_aa: CASRGTSAGNEQFF
cdr3_nt: TGTGCCAGCAGGGGGACTAGCGCTGGCAATGAGCAGTTCTTC

clone_size: NA
v_call: TRBV5-1
j_call: TRBJ1-2
d_call: NA
cdr3_aa: CASSLDTTRGYGYTF
cdr3_nt: TGCGCCAGCAGCCTCGACACCACTCGAGGGTATGGCTACACCTTC

clone_size: NA
v_call: TRBV14
j_call: TRBJ1-1
d_call: NA
cdr3_aa: CASSQVLMNTEAFF
cdr3_nt: TGTGCCAGCAGCCAAGTTTTAATGAACACTGAAGCTTTCTTT

clone_size: NA
v_call: TRBV20-1
j_call: TRBJ1-2
d_call: NA
cdr3_aa: CSAKQGYGYTF
cdr3_nt: TGCAGTGCCAAACAGGGTTATGGCTACACCTTC

clone_size: NA
v_call: TRBV28
j_call: TRBJ2-2
d_call: TRBD2
cdr3_aa: CASGAGRVSNTGELFF
cdr3_nt: TGTGCCAGTGGAGCTGGGAGGGTCTCGAACACCGGGGAGCTGTTTTTT

clone_size: NA
v_call: TRBV27
j_call: TRBJ2-7
d_call: TRBD2
cdr3_aa: CASNGLAGRYEQYF
cdr3_nt: TGTGCCAGCAATGGGCTAGCGGGAAGGTACGAGCAGTACTTC